These 4 T cell receptor beta chains were all obtained from the same sample, sequenced in a study of OX40 agonist ivuxolimab in advanced cancers. Method: immunoSEQ multiplex PCR; TCRdb's copy keeps in-frame clones and lacks some. The sample has 85,000 to 130,000 clones, around nine tenths seen once. Material: CD4+ or CD8+ T cells sorted from blood, obtained in a trial of the OX40 agonist ivuxolimab. Source of these receptors: an adult with an advanced solid tumor such as melanoma, head and neck, liver or kidney cancer.

The rearrangement uses TRBV7-2 and TRBJ1-3; D uncertain. The germline CDR1 and CDR2 sequences are SGHTA and FQGNSA. The CDR3 spans 12 residues. The V gene lost 4 bases and the J gene lost 8 bases, with 9 bases spanning the gap. DNA of the CDR3: TGTGCCAGCAGCTCAGAACTAGACACCATATATTTT. Protein sequence: CASSSELDTIYF.

The genes are TRBV28 and TRBJ2-2; a possible D gene is TRBD1 (6 bases). This CDR3 is 16 amino acids long. Per the germline V gene, CDR1 is MDHEN and CDR2 is SYDVKM. V was cut by 1 base and J by 0 bases, with 9 bases left in between. This CDR3 reads CASSLSRDTNTGELFF. The DNA of the CDR3 is TGTGCCAGCAGTTTATCCCGGGACACGAACACCGGGGAGCTGTTTTTT.

The rearrangement joins TRBV2 to TRBJ2-3; D is perhaps TRBD1 (5 bases). CDR1 is SNHLY, CDR2 FYNNEI, per germline. The germline V and J ends were trimmed by 5 bases and 0 bases, with 12 bases remaining between them. This CDR3 is built from 15 residues. Here the CDR3 reads CASSTRQSSTDTQYF. DNA for the CDR3: TGTGCCAGCAGTACCCGACAGTCTAGCACAGATACGCAGTATTTT.

This sequence joins TRBV4-2 and TRBJ2-3, with D uncertain. Trimming took 4 bases from V and 1 from J, leaving 15 bases between them. The CDR3 length is 16 residues. In germline, CDR1 is LGHNA, CDR2 YNFKEQ. The CDR3 region is CASSRRMNTGTDTQYF. CDR3 DNA sequence: TGTGCCAGCAGCCGACGGATGAATACCGGCACAGATACGCAGTATTTT.